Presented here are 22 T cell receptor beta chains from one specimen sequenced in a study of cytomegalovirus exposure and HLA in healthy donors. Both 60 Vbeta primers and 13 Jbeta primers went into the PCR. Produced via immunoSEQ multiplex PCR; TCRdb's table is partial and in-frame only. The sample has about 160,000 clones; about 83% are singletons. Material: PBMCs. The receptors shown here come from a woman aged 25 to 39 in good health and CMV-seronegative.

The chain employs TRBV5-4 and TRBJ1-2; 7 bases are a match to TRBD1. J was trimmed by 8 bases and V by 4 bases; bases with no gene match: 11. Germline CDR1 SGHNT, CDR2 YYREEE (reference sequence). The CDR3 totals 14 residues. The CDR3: CASSISDRVEGYTF. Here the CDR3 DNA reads TGTGCCAGCAGCATAAGCGACAGGGTGGAAGGCTACACCTTC.

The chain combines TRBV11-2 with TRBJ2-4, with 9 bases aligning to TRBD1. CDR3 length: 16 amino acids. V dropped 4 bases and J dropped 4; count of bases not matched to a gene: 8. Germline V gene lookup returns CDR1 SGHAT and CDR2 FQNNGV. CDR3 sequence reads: CASSSLGQGEKNIQYF. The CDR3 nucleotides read TGTGCCAGCAGCTCCCTGGGACAGGGAGAAAAAAACATTCAGTACTTC.

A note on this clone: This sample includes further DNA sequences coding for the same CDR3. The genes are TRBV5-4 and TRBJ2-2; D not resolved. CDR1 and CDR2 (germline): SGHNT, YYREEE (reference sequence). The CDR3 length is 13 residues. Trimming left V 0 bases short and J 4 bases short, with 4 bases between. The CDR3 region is CASSLAGTGELFF. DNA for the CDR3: TGTGCCAGCAGCTTGGCGGGCACCGGGGAGCTGTTTTTT.

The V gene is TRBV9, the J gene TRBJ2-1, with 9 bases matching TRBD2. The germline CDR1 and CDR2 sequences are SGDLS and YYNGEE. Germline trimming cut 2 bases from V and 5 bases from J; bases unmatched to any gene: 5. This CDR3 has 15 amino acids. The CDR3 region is CASSVSGGYNNEQFF. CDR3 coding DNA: TGTGCCAGCAGCGTTAGCGGGGGCTACAACAATGAGCAGTTCTTC.

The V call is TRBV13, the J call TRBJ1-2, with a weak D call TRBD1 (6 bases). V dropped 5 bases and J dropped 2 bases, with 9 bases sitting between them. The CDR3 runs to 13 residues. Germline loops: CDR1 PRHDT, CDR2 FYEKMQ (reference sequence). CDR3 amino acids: CASSNTGNYGYTF. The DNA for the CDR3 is TGTGCCAGCAGCAACACAGGGAACTATGGCTACACCTTC.

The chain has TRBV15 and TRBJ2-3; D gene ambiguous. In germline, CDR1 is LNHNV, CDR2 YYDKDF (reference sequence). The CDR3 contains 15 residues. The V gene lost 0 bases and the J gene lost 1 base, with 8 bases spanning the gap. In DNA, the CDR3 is TGTGCCACCAGCAGAGAGTTTGGAGGCACAGATACGCAGTATTTT. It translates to CATSREFGGTDTQYF.

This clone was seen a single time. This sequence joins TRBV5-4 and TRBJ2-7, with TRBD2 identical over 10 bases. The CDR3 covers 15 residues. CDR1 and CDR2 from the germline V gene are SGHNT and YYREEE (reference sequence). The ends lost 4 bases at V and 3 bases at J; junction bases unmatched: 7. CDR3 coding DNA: TGTGCCAGCAGCCACAAGCGGGAGGGCCGCTACGAGCAGTACTTC. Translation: CASSHKREGRYEQYF.

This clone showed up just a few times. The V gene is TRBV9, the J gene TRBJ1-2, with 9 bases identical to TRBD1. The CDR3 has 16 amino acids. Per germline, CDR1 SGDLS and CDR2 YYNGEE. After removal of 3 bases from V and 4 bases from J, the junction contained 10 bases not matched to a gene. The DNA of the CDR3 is TGTGCCAGCAGCGCTCGGGACAGGGTGGTTGGCTATGGCTACACCTTC. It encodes CASSARDRVVGYGYTF. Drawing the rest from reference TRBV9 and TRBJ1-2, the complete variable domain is DSGVTQTPKHLITATGQRVTLRCSPRSGDLSVYWYQQSLDQGLQFLIQYYNGEERAKGNILERFSAQQFPDLHSELNLSSLELGDSALYFCASSARDRVVGYGYTFGSGTRLTVV.

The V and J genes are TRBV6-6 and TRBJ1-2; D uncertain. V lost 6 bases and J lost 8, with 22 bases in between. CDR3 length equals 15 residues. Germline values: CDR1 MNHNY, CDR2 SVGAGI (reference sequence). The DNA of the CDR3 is TGTGCCAGCAGCCGCAGCGGCAGGAGGAATGGAGGCTACACCTTC. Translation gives CASSRSGRRNGGYTF.

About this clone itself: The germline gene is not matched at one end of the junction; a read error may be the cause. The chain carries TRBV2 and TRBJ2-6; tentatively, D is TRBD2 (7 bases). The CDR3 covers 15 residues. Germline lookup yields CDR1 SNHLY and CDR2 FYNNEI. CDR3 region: CASSLGGRGANVLNF. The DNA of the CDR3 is TGTGCCAGCAGTCTCGGGGGGCGCGGGGCCAACGTCCTGAATTTC.

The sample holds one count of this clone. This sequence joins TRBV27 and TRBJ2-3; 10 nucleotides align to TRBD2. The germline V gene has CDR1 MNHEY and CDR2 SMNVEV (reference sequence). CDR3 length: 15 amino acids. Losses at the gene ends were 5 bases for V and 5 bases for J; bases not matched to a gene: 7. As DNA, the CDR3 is TGTGCCAGCAGTGCCCTAGCGGGAGTGGGAGATACGCAGTATTTT. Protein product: CASSALAGVGDTQYF.

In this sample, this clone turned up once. The CDR3 is CASSFAGLRYEQFF. The CDR3 coding sequence is TGCGCCAGCAGCTTCGCGGGCTTAAGGTATGAGCAGTTCTTC. The gene calls are TRBV5-1 and TRBJ2-1; D is possibly TRBD2 (5 bases). From germline, CDR1 is SGHRS and CDR2 YFSETQ. With 2 bases removed from V and 8 bases from J, the gap between germline ends came to 14 bases. The CDR3 is 14 residues long.

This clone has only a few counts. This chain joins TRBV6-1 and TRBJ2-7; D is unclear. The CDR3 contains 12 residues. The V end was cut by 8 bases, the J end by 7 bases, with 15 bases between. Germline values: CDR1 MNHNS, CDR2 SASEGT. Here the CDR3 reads CASALPRVEQYF. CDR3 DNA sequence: TGTGCCAGCGCCCTTCCCCGGGTTGAGCAGTACTTC.

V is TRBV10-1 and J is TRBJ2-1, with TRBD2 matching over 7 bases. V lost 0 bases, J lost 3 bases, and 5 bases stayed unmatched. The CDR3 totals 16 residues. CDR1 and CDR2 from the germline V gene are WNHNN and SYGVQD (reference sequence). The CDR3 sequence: CASSESWLADYNEQFF. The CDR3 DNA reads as TGCGCCAGCAGTGAGTCTTGGCTAGCGGACTACAATGAGCAGTTCTTC.

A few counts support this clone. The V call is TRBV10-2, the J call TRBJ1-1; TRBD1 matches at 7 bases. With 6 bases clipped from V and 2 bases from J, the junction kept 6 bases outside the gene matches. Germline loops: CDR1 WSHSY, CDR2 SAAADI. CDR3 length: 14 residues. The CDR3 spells CASSRTGYNTEAFF. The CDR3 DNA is TGCGCCAGCAGCCGGACAGGTTATAACACTGAAGCTTTCTTT.

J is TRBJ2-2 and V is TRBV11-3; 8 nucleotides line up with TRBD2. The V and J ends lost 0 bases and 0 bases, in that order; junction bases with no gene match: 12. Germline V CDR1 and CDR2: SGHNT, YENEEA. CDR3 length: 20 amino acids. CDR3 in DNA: TGTGCCAGCAGCTTAGAGGGCCGGGGGGGCCCTCCTGCGAACACCGGGGAGCTGTTTTTT. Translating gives CASSLEGRGGPPANTGELFF.

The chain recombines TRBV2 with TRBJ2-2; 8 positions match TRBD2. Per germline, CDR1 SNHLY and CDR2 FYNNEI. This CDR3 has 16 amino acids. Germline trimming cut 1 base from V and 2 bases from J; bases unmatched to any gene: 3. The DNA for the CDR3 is TGTGCCAGCAGTGAAGGGAGCGGGAGTAACACCGGGGAGCTGTTTTTT. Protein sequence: CASSEGSGSNTGELFF.

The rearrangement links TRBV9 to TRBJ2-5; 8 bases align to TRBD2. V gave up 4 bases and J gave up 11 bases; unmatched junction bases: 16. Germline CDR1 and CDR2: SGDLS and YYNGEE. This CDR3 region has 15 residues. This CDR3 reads CASSPRAGTSNEQYF. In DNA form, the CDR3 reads TGTGCCAGCAGCCCCCGGGCCGGGACTAGTAATGAGCAGTACTTC.

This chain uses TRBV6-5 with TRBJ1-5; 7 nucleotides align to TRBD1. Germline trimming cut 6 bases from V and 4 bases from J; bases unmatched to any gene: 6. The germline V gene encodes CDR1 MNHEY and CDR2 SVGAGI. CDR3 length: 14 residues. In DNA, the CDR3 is TGTGCCAGCAGCCAGACAGGGAGGAATCAGCCCCAGCATTTT. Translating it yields CASSQTGRNQPQHF.

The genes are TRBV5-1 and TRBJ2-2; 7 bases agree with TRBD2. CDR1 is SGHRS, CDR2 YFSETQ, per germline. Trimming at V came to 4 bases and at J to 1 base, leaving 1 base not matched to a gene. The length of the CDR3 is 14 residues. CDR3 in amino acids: CASSSGVNTGELFF. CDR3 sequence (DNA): TGCGCCAGCAGCAGCGGGGTGAACACCGGGGAGCTGTTTTTT.

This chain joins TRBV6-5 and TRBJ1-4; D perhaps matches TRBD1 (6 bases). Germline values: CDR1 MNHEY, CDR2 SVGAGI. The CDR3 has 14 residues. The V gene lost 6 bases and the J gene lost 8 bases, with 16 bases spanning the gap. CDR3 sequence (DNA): TGTGCCAGCAGGGTACACAGGGAAGGCGAAAAACTGTTTTTT. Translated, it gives CASRVHREGEKLFF.

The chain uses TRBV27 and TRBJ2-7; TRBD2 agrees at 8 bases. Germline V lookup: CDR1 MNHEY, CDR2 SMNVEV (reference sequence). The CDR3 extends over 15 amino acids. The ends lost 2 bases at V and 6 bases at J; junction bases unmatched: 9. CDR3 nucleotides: TGTGCCAGCAGTTTAAGCGGGGGCCCTCCAGGCGAGCAGTACTTC. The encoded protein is CASSLSGGPPGEQYF.